This TCR beta chain was identified during a study of shared clonotypes between healthy human individuals. Regarding the study as a whole: Clonotype sharing levels among donors were expected to vary with sequencing depth. The sharing of 5% to 6.5% of naive CD4 clonotypes was seen across several donors.

The assay was immunoSEQ multiplex PCR, and TCRdb's table has in-frame clones only and misses some. The sample lists approximately 1.1 million clones, 75% to 80% seen once, with approximately 0.5% in the top ten. As to this clone: What it recognizes is unknown.

V shed 4 bases, J shed 7 bases, and the junction held 7 bases outside the gene matches. Germline V CDR1 and CDR2: SGDLS, YYNGEE. The CDR3 has 13 residues. The TCR sequence derives from a man between 18 and 29 years old in good health. Some clones in this sample may be carry-over from other donors' samples. The chain uses TRBV9 and TRBJ1-2; 7 bases align to TRBD1. Sequencing was performed on memory CD4+ T cells from PBMCs. Subset specified: CD45RA-negative fraction. The CDR3 spells CASSPRQGGGYTF. For the CDR3, the DNA is TGTGCCAGCAGCCCGAGACAGGGCGGTGGCTACACCTTC.